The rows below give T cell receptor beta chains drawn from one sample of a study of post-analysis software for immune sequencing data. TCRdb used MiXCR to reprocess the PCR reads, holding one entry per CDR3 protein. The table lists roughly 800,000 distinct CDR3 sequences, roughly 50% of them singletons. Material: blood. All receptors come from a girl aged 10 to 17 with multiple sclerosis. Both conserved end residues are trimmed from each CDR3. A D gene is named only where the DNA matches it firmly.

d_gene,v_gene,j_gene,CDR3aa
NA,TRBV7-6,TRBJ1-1,ASSLEVSGLNTEAF
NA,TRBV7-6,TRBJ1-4,ASSPTRGEEGEKLF
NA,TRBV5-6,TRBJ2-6,ASSLVGGLVSGANVLT
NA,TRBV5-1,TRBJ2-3,ASSPGSFADTQY
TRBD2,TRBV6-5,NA,ASRQRGGTTYEQY
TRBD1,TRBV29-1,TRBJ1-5,SVGTGWGQPQH
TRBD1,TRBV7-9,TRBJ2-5,ASSFTAPRQGRETQY
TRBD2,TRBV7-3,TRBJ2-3,ASSLAGTSGSADTQY
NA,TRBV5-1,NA,ASSVRLVGAGETQY
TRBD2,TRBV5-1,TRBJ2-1,ASSLAGEEYNEQF
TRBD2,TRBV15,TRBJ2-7,ATSSLAGVRYEQY
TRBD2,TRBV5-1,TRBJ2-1,ASSFSGGAAYNEQF
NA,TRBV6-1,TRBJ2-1,ASRRRDVFPEENEQF
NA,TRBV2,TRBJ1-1,ASTEGGFTEAF
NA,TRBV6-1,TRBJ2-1,ASSEDHPRFDEQF
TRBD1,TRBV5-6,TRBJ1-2,ASSRDRGHGYT
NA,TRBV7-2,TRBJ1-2,ASSLFTPNYGYT
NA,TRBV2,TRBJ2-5,ASSATGYQETQY
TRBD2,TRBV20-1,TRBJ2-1,SGGGLAAYNEQF
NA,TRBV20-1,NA,SARGSGAYEQY